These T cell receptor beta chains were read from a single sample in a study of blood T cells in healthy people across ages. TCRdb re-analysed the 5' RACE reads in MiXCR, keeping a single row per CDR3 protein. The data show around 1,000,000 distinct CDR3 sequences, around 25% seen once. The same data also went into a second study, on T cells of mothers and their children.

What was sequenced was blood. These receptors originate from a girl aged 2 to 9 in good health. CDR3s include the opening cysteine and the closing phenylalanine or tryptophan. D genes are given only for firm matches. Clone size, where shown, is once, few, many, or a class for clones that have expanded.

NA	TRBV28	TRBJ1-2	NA	TGTGCCAGCAGTGCGGGGGCGCTGGGGTTCTATGGCTACACCTTC	CASSAGALGFYGYTF
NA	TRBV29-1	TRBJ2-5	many	TGCAGCGTTGTCGGGGAGACCCAGTACTTC	CSVVGETQYF
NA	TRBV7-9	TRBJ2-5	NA	TGTGCCAGCAGCTCCCACAACAGGGAAGAGACCCAGTACTTC	CASSSHNREETQYF
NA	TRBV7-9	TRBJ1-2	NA	TGTGCCAGCAGCCCGGGACGACGATATGGCTACACCTTC	CASSPGRRYGYTF
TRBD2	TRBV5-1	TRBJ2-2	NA	TGCGCCAGCCTAGCTAGCGGTTACACCGGGGAGCTGTTTTTT	CASLASGYTGELFF
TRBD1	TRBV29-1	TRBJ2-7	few	TGCAGCGTTAGCGAGTCGGGACAGGTAAAGAACTTC	CSVSESGQVKNF
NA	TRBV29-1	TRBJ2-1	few	TGCAGCGTTGTGTGGAAGAGCTCCTACAATGAGCAGTTCTTC	CSVVWKSSYNEQFF
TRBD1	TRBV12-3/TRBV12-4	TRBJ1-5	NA	TGTGCCAGTCGAGAGGACAGGAGCAATCAGCCCCAGCATTTT	CASREDRSNQPQHF
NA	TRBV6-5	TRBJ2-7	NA	TGTGCCAGCAGTTACGGGGGGACGGTGATCTACGAGCAGTACTTC	CASSYGGTVIYEQYF
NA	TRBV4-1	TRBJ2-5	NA	TGCGCCAGCAGCCAGTCATTCCCCGGAAGTGAGGAGGGAGAGACCCAGTACTTC	CASSQSFPGSEEGETQYF
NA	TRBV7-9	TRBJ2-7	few	TGTGCCAGCAGCTTCGAGACCTACGAGCAGTACTTC	CASSFETYEQYF
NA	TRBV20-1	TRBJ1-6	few	TGCAGTGTCGGGGGAGGGAGCTCCTATAATTCACCCCTCCACTTT	CSVGGGSSYNSPLHF
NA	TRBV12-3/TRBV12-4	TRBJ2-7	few	TGTGCCAGCAGCTCTAGCCCAAGAGGGGCCCCCTACGAGCAGTACTTC	CASSSSPRGAPYEQYF
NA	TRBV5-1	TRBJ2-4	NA	TGCGCCAGCAGCCCCGTTGGGGGAGAGAGGGACATTCAGTACTTC	CASSPVGGERDIQYF
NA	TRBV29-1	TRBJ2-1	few	TGCAGCGCTGGGCAGGACAGCCCCTACAGGGAGCAGTTCTTC	CSAGQDSPYREQFF
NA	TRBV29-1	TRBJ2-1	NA	TGCAGCGTTGAAGACGTCAAGATCAATGAGCAGTTCTTC	CSVEDVKINEQFF